What follows are 13 T cell receptor beta chains derived from one specimen sequenced in a study of T cells in Graves' hyperthyroidism and ophthalmopathy. RNA transcripts gave rise to amplified TCR beta CDR3 regions. The primer set for the first-round RT-PCR of the TCR CDR3 was HTBI. TCRdb reprocessed the multiplex PCR reads via MiXCR and lists one record per CDR3 protein. This table holds a few hundred thousand distinct CDR3 sequences, around 20% found once. Sequenced sample: blood. These receptors were taken from a man younger than 35 with Graves' hyperthyroidism.

The table lists this clonotype with a few counts. The V call is TRBV11-2, the J call TRBJ1-2; 7 bases line up with TRBD1. This CDR3 is 18 amino acids long. From germline, CDR1 is SGHAT and CDR2 FQNNGV. Germline trimming cut 5 bases from V and 6 bases from J; bases unmatched to any gene: 21. The CDR3 bases are TGTGCCAGCAGCCCGACCACAGGAACCAGTCAGGGGGTCAATGGCTACACCTTC. As protein: CASSPTTGTSQGVNGYTF.

The chain recombines TRBV19 with TRBJ1-5; D gene uncertain. The germline V gene encodes CDR1 LNHDA and CDR2 SQIVND (reference sequence). With 5 bases removed from V and 9 bases from J, the gap between germline ends came to 11 bases. The CDR3 loop spans 12 amino acids. The CDR3 region has the DNA TGTGCCAGTAGTTCCCCGCCGGGGCCCCAGCATTTT. Its protein product is CASSSPPGPQHF.

The chain carries TRBV28 and TRBJ2-7; 7 positions agree with TRBD2. The CDR3 covers 18 residues. Germline lookup yields CDR1 MDHEN and CDR2 SYDVKM. Trimming took 3 bases from V and 0 from J; bases not matched to a gene: 14. In DNA, the CDR3 is TGTGCCAGCAGTTTTCCTTCATCAAAGCGGGGCTTCTCCTACGAGCAGTACTTC. It is translated as CASSFPSSKRGFSYEQYF.

This clonotype came up many times. The chain couples TRBV6-1 to TRBJ2-6; no reliable D call. The germline V gene has CDR1 MNHNS and CDR2 SASEGT. There are 18 residues in the CDR3. Trimming pared 0 bases from V and 4 bases from J, leaving 16 bases between. CDR3 sequence (DNA): TGTGCCAGCAGTGAAGCGTGGGTAAAACCTCTGGGGGCCAACGTCCTGACTTTC. Protein sequence: CASSEAWVKPLGANVLTF.

The V call is TRBV12-3 or TRBV12-4, the J call TRBJ1-3, with D unresolved. Trimming shortened V by 0 bases and J by 2 bases, and 2 bases separated the two germline ends. The CDR3 spans 13 residues. The CDR3 loop is CASSLATGNTIYF. CDR3 sequence (DNA): TGTGCCAGCAGTTTAGCGACTGGAAACACCATATATTTT.

This clonotype was detected ten times or more. The gene calls are TRBV28 and TRBJ2-4; 7 bases are shared with TRBD1. CDR3 length: 14 residues. V was clipped by 4 bases and J by 3 bases; unmatched bases: 3. Germline CDR1 and CDR2: MDHEN and SYDVKM. CDR3 in amino acids: CASSSRTGKNIQYF. The CDR3, as DNA: TGTGCCAGCAGTTCCCGGACAGGCAAAAACATTCAGTACTTC.

Here the CDR3 reads CASSLDHIVLTGELFF. As DNA, the CDR3 is TGTGCCAGCAGCTTAGACCACATAGTATTGACCGGGGAGCTGTTTTTT. The chain carries TRBV11-1 and TRBJ2-2; D ambiguous. V lost 1 base and J lost 5, with 14 bases in between. The CDR3 is made up of 16 amino acids. From germline, CDR1 is SGHAT and CDR2 FQDESV (reference sequence).

The V call is TRBV11-2, the J call TRBJ2-2; 8 bases fit TRBD1. This CDR3 contains 15 residues. Trimming cost V 4 bases and J 6 bases; bases outside gene matches: 7. The germline CDR1 and CDR2 sequences are SGHAT and FQNNGV. This CDR3 is CASSSLTGDSGELFF. The CDR3 nucleotides read TGTGCCAGCAGCTCGCTGACAGGGGACTCCGGGGAGCTGTTTTTT.

V gene TRBV28 combines with J gene TRBJ2-2; TRBD1 or TRBD2 may be the D gene (6 bases each). V dropped 3 bases and J dropped 5 bases, with 13 bases sitting between them. Per germline, CDR1 MDHEN and CDR2 SYDVKM. The CDR3 length is 15 residues. The CDR3 DNA is TGTGCCAGCAGTTTTTGGGGGGCGCCGACCGGGGAGCTGTTTTTT. Residues: CASSFWGAPTGELFF.

CDR3 nucleotide sequence: TGTGCCAGCAGCCCCGAAGGGGGAGGGCAGCCCCAGCATTTT. It encodes CASSPEGGGQPQHF. The chain links TRBV7-9 to TRBJ1-5; TRBD1 might be the D (6 bases). CDR1 is SEHNR, CDR2 FQNEAQ, per germline (reference sequence). CDR3 length: 14 residues. Trimming cost V 5 bases and J 7 bases, with 15 bases left between them. The whole variable domain, remainder taken from reference TRBV7-9 and TRBJ1-5, is DTGVSQNPRHKITKRGQNVTFRCDPISEHNRLYWYRQTLGQGPEFLTYFQNEAQLEKSRLLSDRFSAERPKGSFSTLEIQRTEQGDSAMYLCASSPEGGGQPQHFGDGTRLSIL.

This clonotype has a count of ten or more. This rearrangement joins TRBV19 to TRBJ1-1; D is undetermined. The germline gives CDR1 LNHDA, CDR2 SQIVND (reference sequence). This CDR3 is built from 16 residues. With 5 bases removed from V and 5 bases from J, the gap between germline ends came to 21 bases. The CDR3 loop reads CASSSTGLTSGTEAFF. CDR3 bases: TGTGCCAGTAGTTCCACCGGGCTAACAAGTGGGACTGAAGCTTTCTTT.

In its sample, this clonotype was seen many times. This chain uses TRBV7-8 with TRBJ2-7; either TRBD1 or TRBD2 may fit D (5 bases each). There are 14 residues in the CDR3. Trimming took 3 bases from V and 3 from J, leaving 12 bases between them. CDR1 and CDR2 from the germline V gene are SGHVS and FQNEAQ. The DNA for the CDR3 is TGTGCCAGCAGCTTCCACGGGGCGGACTACGAGCAGTACTTC. Translated, it gives CASSFHGADYEQYF.

This clonotype was seen only a few times. The chain couples TRBV4-2 to TRBJ1-1; maybe TRBD1 (6 bases). This CDR3 comprises 16 residues. V was cut by 0 bases and J by 10 bases, with 21 bases left in between. Germline V gene sequence: CDR1 LGHNA, CDR2 YNFKEQ. CDR3 residues: CASSQEVGGLGARAFF. CDR3 DNA sequence: TGTGCCAGCAGCCAAGAAGTAGGGGGACTTGGGGCGCGAGCTTTCTTT.